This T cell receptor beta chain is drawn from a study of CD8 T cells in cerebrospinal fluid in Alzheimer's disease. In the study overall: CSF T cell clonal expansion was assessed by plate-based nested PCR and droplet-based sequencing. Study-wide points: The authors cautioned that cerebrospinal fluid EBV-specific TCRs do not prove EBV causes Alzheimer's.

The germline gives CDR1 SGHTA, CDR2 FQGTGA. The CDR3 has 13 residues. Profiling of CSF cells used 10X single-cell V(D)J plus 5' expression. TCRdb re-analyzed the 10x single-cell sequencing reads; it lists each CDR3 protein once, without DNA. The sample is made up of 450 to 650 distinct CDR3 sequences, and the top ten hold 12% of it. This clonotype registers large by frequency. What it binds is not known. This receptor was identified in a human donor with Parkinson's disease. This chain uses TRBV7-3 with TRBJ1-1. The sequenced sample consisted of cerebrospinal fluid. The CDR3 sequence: CASSLEGNTEAFF.